The sequence of this T cell receptor (beta chain) was determined in a study of shared clonotypes between healthy human individuals. About the study: A donor's plate count was three for CD4 naive and three for CD4 memory; CD8 naive had two and CD8 memory one.

Libraries were prepared by immunoSEQ multiplex PCR; TCRdb keeps only in-frame clonotypes and omits some of them. There are some 1,600,000 clones in the sample; around 98% occur only once, and roughly 0.42% lies in the top ten. Between the trimmed V and J ends, which lost 5 bases and 2 bases, there was a span of 9 bases. The CDR3 has 13 residues. Germline V gene data show CDR1 as SGHTA and CDR2 as FQGNSA. Study-wide results and limits: The low donor count limited represented genetic and exposure-history diversity. Larger richness was generally estimated for naive than memory subsets. All-four-donor shared clonotypes had higher generation probabilities than non-shared clonotypes did.

This clone was seen once. The antigen is undetermined. This sequence joins TRBV7-2 and TRBJ2-5; D not certain. Sequenced material: naive CD4+ T cells sorted from blood. The subset was: CD45RA+ positively selected. The sequence was collected from a man aged 30 to 45 in good health. The CDR3 here is CASSRAQQETQYF. In DNA form, the CDR3 reads TGTGCCAGCAGCCGTGCCCAACAAGAGACCCAGTACTTC.